Listed below are T cell receptor beta chains from one sample, sequenced in a study of blood T cell repertoires in COVID-19. Generated by immunoSEQ multiplex PCR, the TCRdb table keeps only in-frame clones and is missing some. Of 50,000 to 70,000 clones in the sample, around 86% were seen once. The sample consisted of peripheral blood. The receptors shown here come from a human donor with active COVID-19. The donor label of this sample is uncertain. Each CDR3 is given with its conserved first and last residue. Fields, in order: J gene, D gene, V gene, clone size, CDR3 DNA, CDR3 protein. The D gene is left open where the match is weak. Where a row states a size, it is once, few, many or the class of an expanded clone; other rows omit it.

J gene: TRBJ2-1
D gene: TRBD2
V gene: TRBV9
clone size: medium-sized
CDR3 DNA: TGTGCCAGCAGCGTTTATCTATCGGGGGGGCCCAATGAGCAGTTCTTC
CDR3 protein: CASSVYLSGGPNEQFF

J gene: TRBJ1-1
D gene: -
V gene: TRBV18
clone size: -
CDR3 DNA: TGTGCCAGCTCACCACTTCCTCCGGGTGAAGCTTTCTTT
CDR3 protein: CASSPLPPGEAFF

J gene: TRBJ2-5
D gene: -
V gene: TRBV6-6
clone size: -
CDR3 DNA: TGTGCCAGCCGAGACATCCCGACAGGAAGGTTAGGGACCCAGTACTTC
CDR3 protein: CASRDIPTGRLGTQYF

J gene: TRBJ1-1
D gene: -
V gene: TRBV21-1
clone size: -
CDR3 DNA: TGTGCCAGCAATAAGACAGGGGCCGGGACTGAAGCTTTCTTT
CDR3 protein: CASNKTGAGTEAFF

J gene: TRBJ2-7
D gene: TRBD1
V gene: TRBV12-5
clone size: -
CDR3 DNA: TGTGCTAGTGGTTTGGACATTGGACAGGACACCTACGAGCAGTACTTC
CDR3 protein: CASGLDIGQDTYEQYF

J gene: TRBJ2-7
D gene: -
V gene: TRBV2
clone size: -
CDR3 DNA: TGTGCCAGCAGTGTTGAGCCTCCCTACGAGCAGTACTTC
CDR3 protein: CASSVEPPYEQYF

J gene: TRBJ2-6
D gene: TRBD1
V gene: TRBV7-9
clone size: -
CDR3 DNA: TGTGCCAGCAGCTCCCTAAGACAGGGAATACGCTCTGGGGCCAACGTCCTGACTTTC
CDR3 protein: CASSSLRQGIRSGANVLTF

J gene: TRBJ1-6
D gene: -
V gene: TRBV5-1
clone size: -
CDR3 DNA: TGCGCCAGCAGCTTGGGACACATTAATTCACCCCTCCACTTT
CDR3 protein: CASSLGHINSPLHF

J gene: TRBJ2-7
D gene: TRBD1
V gene: TRBV6-2/TRBV6-3
clone size: -
CDR3 DNA: TGTGCCAGCAGTTACCGGACAGGGGTCTACGAGCAGTACTTC
CDR3 protein: CASSYRTGVYEQYF

J gene: TRBJ2-7
D gene: -
V gene: TRBV9
clone size: few
CDR3 DNA: TGTGCCAGCAGCGGACTAGAGATAGACGAGCAGTACTTC
CDR3 protein: CASSGLEIDEQYF

J gene: TRBJ2-3
D gene: TRBD2
V gene: TRBV5-1
clone size: -
CDR3 DNA: TGCGCCAGCAGCTTGGCCGGTACGGCGGGAGGGGTCACAGATACGCAGTATTTT
CDR3 protein: CASSLAGTAGGVTDTQYF

J gene: TRBJ1-1
D gene: -
V gene: TRBV3-1/TRBV3-2
clone size: -
CDR3 DNA: TGTGCCAGCAGCCCGGGAGGGGTCGGGAACACTGAAGCTTTCTTT
CDR3 protein: CASSPGGVGNTEAFF

J gene: TRBJ2-3
D gene: TRBD1
V gene: TRBV9
clone size: -
CDR3 DNA: TGTGCCAGCAGCGTACGGGACAGAGATACGCAGTATTTT
CDR3 protein: CASSVRDRDTQYF

J gene: TRBJ2-1
D gene: TRBD2
V gene: TRBV19
clone size: -
CDR3 DNA: TGTGCCAGTATTCCAGCGGGAGGGCCTACCAATGAGCAGTTCTTC
CDR3 protein: CASIPAGGPTNEQFF

J gene: TRBJ2-1
D gene: TRBD2
V gene: TRBV9
clone size: -
CDR3 DNA: TGTGCCAGCAGCCAGGGACTAGCGGACCCCAATGAGCAGTTCTTC
CDR3 protein: CASSQGLADPNEQFF

J gene: TRBJ1-6
D gene: TRBD1
V gene: TRBV3-1/TRBV3-2
clone size: -
CDR3 DNA: TGTGCGTCAGGACAGGGGAATTCACCCCTCCACTTT
CDR3 protein: CASGQGNSPLHF

J gene: TRBJ2-2
D gene: -
V gene: TRBV6-6
clone size: -
CDR3 DNA: TGTGCCAGCAGTTACGGACTAAGGACCACCGGGGAGCTGTTTTTT
CDR3 protein: CASSYGLRTTGELFF

J gene: TRBJ2-7
D gene: -
V gene: TRBV6-2/TRBV6-3
clone size: once
CDR3 DNA: TGTGCCAGCAGCCCCTATAAAGACTACGAGCAGTACTTC
CDR3 protein: CASSPYKDYEQYF

J gene: TRBJ1-5
D gene: -
V gene: TRBV23-1
clone size: -
CDR3 DNA: TGCGCCAGCAGTCAATCCGTCCCCAGGGGCAGGTGTCAGCCCCAGCATTTT
CDR3 protein: CASSQSVPRGRCQPQHF

J gene: TRBJ1-1
D gene: -
V gene: TRBV18
clone size: -
CDR3 DNA: TGTGCCAGCTCACCGATTGTTCGGGGGGCGGGCACTGAAGCTTTCTTT
CDR3 protein: CASSPIVRGAGTEAFF